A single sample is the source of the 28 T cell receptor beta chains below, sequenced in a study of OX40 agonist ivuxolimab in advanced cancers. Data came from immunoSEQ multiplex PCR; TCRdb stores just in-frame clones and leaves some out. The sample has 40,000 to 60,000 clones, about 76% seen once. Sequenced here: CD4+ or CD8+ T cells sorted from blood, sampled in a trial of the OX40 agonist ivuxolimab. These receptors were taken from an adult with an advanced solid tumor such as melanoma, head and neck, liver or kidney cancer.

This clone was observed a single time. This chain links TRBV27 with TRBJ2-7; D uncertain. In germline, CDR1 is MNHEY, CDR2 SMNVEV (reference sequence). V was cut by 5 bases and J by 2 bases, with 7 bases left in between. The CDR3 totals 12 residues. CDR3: CASSPNTYEQYF. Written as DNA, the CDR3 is TGTGCCAGCAGTCCTAATACCTACGAGCAGTACTTC.

CDR3 residues: CAISESDQARSQPQHF. The CDR3 DNA reads TGTGCCATCAGTGAGTCGGATCAGGCTCGGTCCCAGCCCCAGCATTTT. The rearrangement uses TRBV10-3 and TRBJ1-5; D is undetermined. The V end was cut by 0 bases, the J end by 7 bases, with 16 bases between. The germline CDR1 and CDR2 sequences are ENHRY and SYGVKD. The CDR3 is 16 amino acids.

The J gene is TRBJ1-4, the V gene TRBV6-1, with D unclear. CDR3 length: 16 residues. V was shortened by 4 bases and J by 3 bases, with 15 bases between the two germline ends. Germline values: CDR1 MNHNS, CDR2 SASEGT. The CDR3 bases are TGTGCCAGCAGTGGAGGACCTCGGGGATCTAATGAAAAACTGTTTTTT. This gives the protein CASSGGPRGSNEKLFF.

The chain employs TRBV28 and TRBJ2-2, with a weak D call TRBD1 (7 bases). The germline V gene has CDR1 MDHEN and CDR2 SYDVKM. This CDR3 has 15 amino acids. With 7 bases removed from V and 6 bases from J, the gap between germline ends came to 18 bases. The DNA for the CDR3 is TGTGCCAGCACCCTCTACAGGGGAGGCGCCGGGGAGCTGTTTTTT. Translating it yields CASTLYRGGAGELFF.

The CDR3 bases are TGTGCCACCAGCAGAGGAAGGACTTACGAGCAGTACGTC. This encodes CATSRGRTYEQYV. The chain combines TRBV15 with TRBJ2-7; possible D gene TRBD2, 5 bases. The germline V and J ends were trimmed by 1 base and 4 bases, with 8 bases remaining between them. The CDR3 covers 13 residues. The germline V gene encodes CDR1 LNHNV and CDR2 YYDKDF (reference sequence).

The CDR3 bases are TGCGCCAGCAGCCAACCCCCTACAGGAGATAACACCGGGGAGCTGTTTTTT. It is translated as CASSQPPTGDNTGELFF. The V call is TRBV4-1, the J call TRBJ2-2; perhaps TRBD1 as D (5 bases). This CDR3 comprises 17 residues. Trimming took 2 bases from V and 2 from J, leaving 15 bases between them. Germline lookup yields CDR1 MGHRA and CDR2 YSYEKL.

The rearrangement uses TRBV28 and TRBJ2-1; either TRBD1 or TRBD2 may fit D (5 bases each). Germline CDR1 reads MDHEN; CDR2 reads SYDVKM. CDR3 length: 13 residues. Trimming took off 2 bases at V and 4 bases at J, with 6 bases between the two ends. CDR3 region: CASSLGGYNEQFF. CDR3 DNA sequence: TGTGCCAGCAGTTTAGGGGGATACAATGAGCAGTTCTTC.

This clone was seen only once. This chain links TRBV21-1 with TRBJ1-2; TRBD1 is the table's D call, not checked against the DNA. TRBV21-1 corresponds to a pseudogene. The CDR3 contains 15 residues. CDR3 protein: CASSLSDTLPYGYTF. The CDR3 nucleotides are TGTGCCAGCAGTTTATCGGACACGCTTCCCTATGGCTACACCTTC.

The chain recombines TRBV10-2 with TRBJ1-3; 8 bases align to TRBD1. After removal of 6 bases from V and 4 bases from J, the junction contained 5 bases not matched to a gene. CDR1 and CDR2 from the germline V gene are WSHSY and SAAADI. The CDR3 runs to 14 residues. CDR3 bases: TGCGCCAGCAGAGAGACAGGGGCCGGAAACACCATATATTTT. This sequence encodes CASRETGAGNTIYF.

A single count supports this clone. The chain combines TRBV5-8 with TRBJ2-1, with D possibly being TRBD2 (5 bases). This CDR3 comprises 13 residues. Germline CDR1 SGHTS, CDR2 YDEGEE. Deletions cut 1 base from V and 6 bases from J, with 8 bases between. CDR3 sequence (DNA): TGTGCCAGCAGCTTGACTAGTCTCAATGAGCAGTTCTTC. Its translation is CASSLTSLNEQFF. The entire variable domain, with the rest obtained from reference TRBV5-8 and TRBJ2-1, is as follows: EAGVTQSPTHLIKTRGQQATLRCSPISGHTSVYWYQQALGLGLQFLLWYDEGEERNRGNFPPRFSGRQFPNYSSELNVNALELEDSALYLCASSLTSLNEQFFGPGTRLTVL.

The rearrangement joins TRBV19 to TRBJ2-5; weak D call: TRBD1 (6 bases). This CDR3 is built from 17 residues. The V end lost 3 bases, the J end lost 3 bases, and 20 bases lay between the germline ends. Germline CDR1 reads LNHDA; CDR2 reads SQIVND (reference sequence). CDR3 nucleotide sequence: TGTGCCAGTAGTATCCCCTGGGCAGGGGATGGCGAAGAGACCCAGTACTTC. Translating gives CASSIPWAGDGEETQYF.

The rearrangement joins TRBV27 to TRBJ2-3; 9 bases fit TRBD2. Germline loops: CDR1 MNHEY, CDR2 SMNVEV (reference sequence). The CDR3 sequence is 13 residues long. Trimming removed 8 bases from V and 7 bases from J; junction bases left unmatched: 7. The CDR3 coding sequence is TGTGCCAGCTTAGCGGGAGTAGGGTATACGCAGTATTTT. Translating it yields CASLAGVGYTQYF.

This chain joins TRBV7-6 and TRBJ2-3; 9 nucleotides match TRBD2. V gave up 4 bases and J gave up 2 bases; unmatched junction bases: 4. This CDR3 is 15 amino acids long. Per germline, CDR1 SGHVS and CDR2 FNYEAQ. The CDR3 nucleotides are TGTGCCAGCAGCTCCCGCGGGGGGGACACAGATACGCAGTATTTT. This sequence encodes CASSSRGGDTDTQYF.

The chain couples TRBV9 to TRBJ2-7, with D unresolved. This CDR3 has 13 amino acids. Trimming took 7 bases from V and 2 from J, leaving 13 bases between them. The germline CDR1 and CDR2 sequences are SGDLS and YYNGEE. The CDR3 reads CASASDITYEQYF. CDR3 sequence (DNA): TGTGCCAGCGCCTCGGATATTACCTACGAGCAGTACTTC.

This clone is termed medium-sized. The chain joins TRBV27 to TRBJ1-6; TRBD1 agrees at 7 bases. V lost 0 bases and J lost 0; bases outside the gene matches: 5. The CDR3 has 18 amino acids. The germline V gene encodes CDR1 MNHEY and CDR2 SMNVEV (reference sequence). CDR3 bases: TGTGCCAGCAGTTTATCCCCAACAGGGGACTCCTATAATTCACCCCTCCACTTT. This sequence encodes CASSLSPTGDSYNSPLHF.

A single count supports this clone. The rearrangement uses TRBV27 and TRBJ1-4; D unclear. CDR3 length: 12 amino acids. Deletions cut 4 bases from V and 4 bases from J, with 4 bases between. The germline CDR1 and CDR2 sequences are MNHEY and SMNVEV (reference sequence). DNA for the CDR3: TGTGCCAGCAGTTCCCATAATGAAAAACTGTTTTTT. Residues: CASSSHNEKLFF.

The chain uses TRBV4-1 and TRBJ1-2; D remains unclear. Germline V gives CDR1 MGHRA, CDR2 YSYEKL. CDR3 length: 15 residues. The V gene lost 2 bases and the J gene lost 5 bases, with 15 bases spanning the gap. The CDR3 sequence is CASSQFDGMGYGYTF. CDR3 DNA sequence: TGCGCCAGCAGCCAATTCGACGGGATGGGATATGGCTACACCTTC.

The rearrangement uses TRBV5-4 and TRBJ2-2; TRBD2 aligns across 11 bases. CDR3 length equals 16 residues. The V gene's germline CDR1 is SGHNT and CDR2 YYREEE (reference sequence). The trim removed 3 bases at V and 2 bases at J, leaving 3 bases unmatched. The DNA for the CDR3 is TGTGCCAGCAGCTGGGGACTAGCGGCAAACACCGGGGAGCTGTTTTTT. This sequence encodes CASSWGLAANTGELFF.

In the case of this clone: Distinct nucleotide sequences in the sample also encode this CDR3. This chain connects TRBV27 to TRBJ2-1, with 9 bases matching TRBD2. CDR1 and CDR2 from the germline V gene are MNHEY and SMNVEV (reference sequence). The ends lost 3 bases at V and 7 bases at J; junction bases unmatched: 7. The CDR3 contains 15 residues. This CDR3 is CASSFLREGGNEQFF. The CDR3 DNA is TGTGCCAGCAGTTTTTTGCGGGAGGGTGGGAATGAGCAGTTCTTC.

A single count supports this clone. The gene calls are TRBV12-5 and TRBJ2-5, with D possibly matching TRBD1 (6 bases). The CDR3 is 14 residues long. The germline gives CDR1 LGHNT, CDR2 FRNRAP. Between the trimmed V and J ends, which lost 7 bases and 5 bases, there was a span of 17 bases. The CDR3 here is CASAAEGVVETQYF. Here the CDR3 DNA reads TGTGCTAGTGCCGCCGAGGGGGTTGTGGAGACCCAGTACTTC.

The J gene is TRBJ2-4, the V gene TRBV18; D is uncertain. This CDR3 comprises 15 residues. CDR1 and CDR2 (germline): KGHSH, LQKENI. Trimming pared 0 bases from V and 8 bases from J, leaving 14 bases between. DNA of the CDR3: TGTGCCAGCTCACCACCGGTCGAAGGGTGGCACATTCAGTACTTC. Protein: CASSPPVEGWHIQYF.

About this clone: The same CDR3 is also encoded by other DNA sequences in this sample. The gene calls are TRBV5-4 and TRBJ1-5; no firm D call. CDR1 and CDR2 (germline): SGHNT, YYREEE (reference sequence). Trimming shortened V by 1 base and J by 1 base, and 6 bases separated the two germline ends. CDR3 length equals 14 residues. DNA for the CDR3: TGTGCCAGCAGCTTGTCGGGCAGCAATCAGCCCCAGCATTTT. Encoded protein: CASSLSGSNQPQHF.

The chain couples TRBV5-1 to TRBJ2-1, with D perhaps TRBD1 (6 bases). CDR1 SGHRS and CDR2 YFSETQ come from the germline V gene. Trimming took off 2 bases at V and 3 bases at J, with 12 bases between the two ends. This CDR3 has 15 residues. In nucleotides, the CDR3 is TGCGCCAGCAGCTTACAGGGCCCTCGCTACAATGAGCAGTTCTTC. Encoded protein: CASSLQGPRYNEQFF. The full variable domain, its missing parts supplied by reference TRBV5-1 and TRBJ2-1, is KAGVTQTPRYLIKTRGQQVTLSCSPISGHRSVSWYQQTPGQGLQFLFEYFSETQRNKGNFPGRFSGRQFSNSRSEMNVSTLELGDSALYLCASSLQGPRYNEQFFGPGTRLTVL.

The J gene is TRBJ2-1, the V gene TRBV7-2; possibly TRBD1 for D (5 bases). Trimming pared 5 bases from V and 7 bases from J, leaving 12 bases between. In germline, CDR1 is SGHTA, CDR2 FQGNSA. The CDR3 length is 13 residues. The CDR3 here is CASSPGYRNEQFF. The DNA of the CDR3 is TGTGCCAGCAGCCCAGGGTACCGAAATGAGCAGTTCTTC.

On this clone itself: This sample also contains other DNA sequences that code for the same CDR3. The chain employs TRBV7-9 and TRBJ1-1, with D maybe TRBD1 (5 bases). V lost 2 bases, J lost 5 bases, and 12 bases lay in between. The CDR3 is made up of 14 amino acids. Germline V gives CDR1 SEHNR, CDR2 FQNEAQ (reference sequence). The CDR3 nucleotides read TGTGCCAGCAGCTTAAGGGGAGGGGATACTGAAGCTTTCTTT. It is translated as CASSLRGGDTEAFF.

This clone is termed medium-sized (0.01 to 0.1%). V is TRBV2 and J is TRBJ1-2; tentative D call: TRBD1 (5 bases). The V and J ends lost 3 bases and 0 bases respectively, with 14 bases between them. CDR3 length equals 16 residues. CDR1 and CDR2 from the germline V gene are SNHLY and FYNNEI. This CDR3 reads CASSDFGRGANYGYTF. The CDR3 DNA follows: TGTGCCAGCAGTGATTTCGGGAGGGGAGCTAACTATGGCTACACCTTC.

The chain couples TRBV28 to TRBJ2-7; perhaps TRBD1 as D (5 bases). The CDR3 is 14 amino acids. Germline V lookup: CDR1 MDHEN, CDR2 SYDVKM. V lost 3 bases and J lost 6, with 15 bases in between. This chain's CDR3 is CASSLGRALLEQYF. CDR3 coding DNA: TGTGCCAGCAGTTTGGGCAGGGCCTTACTCGAGCAGTACTTC.

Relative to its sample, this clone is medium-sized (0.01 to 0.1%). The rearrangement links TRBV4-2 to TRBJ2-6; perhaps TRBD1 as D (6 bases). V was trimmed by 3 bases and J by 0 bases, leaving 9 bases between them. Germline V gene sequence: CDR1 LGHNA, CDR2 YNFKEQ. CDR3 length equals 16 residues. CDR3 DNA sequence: TGTGCCAGCAGCCAGTGGGACAACTCTGGGGCCAACGTCCTGACTTTC. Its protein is CASSQWDNSGANVLTF.